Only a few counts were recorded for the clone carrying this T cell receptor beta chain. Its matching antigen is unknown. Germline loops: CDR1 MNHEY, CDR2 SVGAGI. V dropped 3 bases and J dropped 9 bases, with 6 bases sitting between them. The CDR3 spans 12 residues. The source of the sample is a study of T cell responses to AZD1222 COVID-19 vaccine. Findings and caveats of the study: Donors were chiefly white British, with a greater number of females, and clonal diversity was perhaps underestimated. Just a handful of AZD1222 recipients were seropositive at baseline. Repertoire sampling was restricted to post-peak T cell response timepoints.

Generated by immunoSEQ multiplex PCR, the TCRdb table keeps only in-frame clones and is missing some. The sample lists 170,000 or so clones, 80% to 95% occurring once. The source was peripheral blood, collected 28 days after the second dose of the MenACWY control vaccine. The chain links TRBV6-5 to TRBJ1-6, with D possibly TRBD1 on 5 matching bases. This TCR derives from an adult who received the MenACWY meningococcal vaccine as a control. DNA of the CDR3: TGTGCCAGCAGTTATGGGGGTTCACCCCTCCACTTT. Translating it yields CASSYGGSPLHF.